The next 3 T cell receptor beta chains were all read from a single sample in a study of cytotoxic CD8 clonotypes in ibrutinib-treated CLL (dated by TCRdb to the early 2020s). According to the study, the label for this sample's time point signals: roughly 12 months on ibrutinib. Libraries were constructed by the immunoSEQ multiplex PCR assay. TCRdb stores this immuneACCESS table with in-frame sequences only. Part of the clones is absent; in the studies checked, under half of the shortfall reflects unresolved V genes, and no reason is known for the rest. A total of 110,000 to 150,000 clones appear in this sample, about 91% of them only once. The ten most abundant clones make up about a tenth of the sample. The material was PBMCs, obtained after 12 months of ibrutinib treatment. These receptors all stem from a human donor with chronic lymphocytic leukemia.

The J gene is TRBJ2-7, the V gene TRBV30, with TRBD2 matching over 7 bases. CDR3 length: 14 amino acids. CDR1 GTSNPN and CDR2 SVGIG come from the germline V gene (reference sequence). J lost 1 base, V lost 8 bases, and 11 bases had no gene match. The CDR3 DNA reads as TGTGCCCTCGGAGGGCTAGCGGTATCCTACGAGCAGTACTTC. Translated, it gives CALGGLAVSYEQYF.

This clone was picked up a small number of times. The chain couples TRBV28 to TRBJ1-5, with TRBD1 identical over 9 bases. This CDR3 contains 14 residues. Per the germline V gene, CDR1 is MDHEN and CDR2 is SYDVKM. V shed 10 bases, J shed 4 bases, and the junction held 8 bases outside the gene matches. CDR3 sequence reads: CAIHPGTGNQPQHF. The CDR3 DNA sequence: TGTGCCATCCACCCCGGGACAGGGAATCAGCCCCAGCATTTT. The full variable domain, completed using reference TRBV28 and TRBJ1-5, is DVKVTQSSRYLVKRTGEKVFLECVQDMDHENMFWYRQDPGLGLRLIYFSYDVKMKEKGDIPEGYSVSREKKERFSLILESASTNQTSMYLCAIHPGTGNQPQHFGDGTRLSIL.

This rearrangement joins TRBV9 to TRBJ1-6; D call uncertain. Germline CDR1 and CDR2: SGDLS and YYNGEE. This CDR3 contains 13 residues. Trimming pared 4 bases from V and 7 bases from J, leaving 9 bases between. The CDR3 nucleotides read TGTGCCAGCAGCCCCAAGGTGAATTCACCCCTCCACTTT. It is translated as CASSPKVNSPLHF.